The rows below give T cell receptor beta chains drawn from one sample of a study of blood T cell repertoires in COVID-19. Sequencing used immunoSEQ multiplex PCR; TCRdb keeps in-frame clones, though not all of them. The table includes roughly 150,000 clones, 65% to 85% detected once. The sequenced sample was PBMCs or T cells enriched from blood (not recorded which). The receptors originated from a man between 70 and 80 years old who had been exposed to COVID-19. The CDR3 runs from the conserved cysteine through the conserved F or W. D genes are given only for firm matches. A clone size is listed for some rows: how often the clone was seen (once, few, many), or a class if it is expanded.

D,size,V,J,CDR3,DNA
TRBD1,.,TRBV5-1,TRBJ2-7,CASRGGTDSYEQYF,TGCGCCAGCAGGGGTGGGACAGACTCCTACGAGCAGTACTTC
TRBD1,.,TRBV7-2,TRBJ1-2,CASSLAGGTGANGYTF,TGTGCCAGCAGCTTAGCGGGAGGGACAGGGGCAAATGGCTACACCTTC
.,.,TRBV15,TRBJ2-5,CATSRDLGHGETQYF,TGTGCCACCAGCAGAGATCTTGGTCACGGGGAGACCCAGTACTTC
TRBD2,once,TRBV6-9,TRBJ2-7,CASSPESRGLAIYEQYF,TGTGCCAGCAGCCCGGAGTCAAGGGGACTAGCCATCTACGAGCAGTACTTC
.,.,TRBV28,TRBJ1-2,CASSPQTGGYTF,TGTGCCAGCAGTCCCCAGACAGGCGGCTACACCTTC
.,.,TRBV6-5,TRBJ2-1,CATSLSWSGEQFF,TGTGCCACGAGCCTATCATGGAGTGGTGAGCAGTTCTTC
.,.,TRBV6-5,TRBJ1-3,CASSYSILDSGNTIYF,TGTGCCAGCAGTTACTCGATTCTAGACTCTGGAAACACCATATATTTT
TRBD1,.,TRBV6-2/TRBV6-3,TRBJ1-5,CASSVGGTGGQPQHF,TGTGCCAGCAGTGTCGGAGGGACAGGGGGTCAGCCCCAGCATTTT
TRBD1,.,TRBV6-4,TRBJ2-1,CASSDGSGGNEQFF,TGTGCCAGCAGTGACGGGTCAGGGGGTAATGAGCAGTTCTTC
.,.,TRBV18,TRBJ1-2,CASSPVRGALDYGYTF,TGTGCCAGCTCACCAGTCCGGGGGGCGCTGGACTATGGCTACACCTTC
.,.,TRBV7-8,TRBJ2-2,CASSLLSGTGELFF,TGTGCCAGCAGCTTACTATCGGGGACCGGGGAGCTGTTTTTT
.,.,TRBV4-3,TRBJ1-1,CASSQMLDMNTEAFF,TGCGCCAGCAGCCAAATGTTGGACATGAACACTGAAGCTTTCTTT
TRBD1,.,TRBV19,TRBJ1-2,CASSFPGTGVYGYTF,TGTGCCAGTAGTTTCCCCGGGACAGGCGTTTATGGCTACACCTTC
.,.,TRBV19,TRBJ2-5,CASSPVGTGETQYF,TGTGCCAGTAGTCCCGTGGGTACGGGGGAGACCCAGTACTTC
.,.,TRBV7-9,TRBJ1-3,CASSPIAGNTIYF,TGTGCCAGCAGCCCCATTGCTGGAAACACCATATATTTT
TRBD2,.,TRBV28,TRBJ2-7,CASSFSLAGLTYEQYF,TGTGCCAGCAGTTTCTCACTAGCGGGACTCACCTACGAGCAGTACTTC
.,.,TRBV28,TRBJ1-2,CASRSDRHGYGYTF,TGTGCCAGCAGATCCGACAGACACGGATATGGCTACACCTTC
.,.,TRBV5-1,TRBJ1-2,CASSLAGYGSGYTF,TGCGCCAGCAGCTTGGCCGGTTATGGGAGTGGCTACACCTTC
.,.,TRBV7-8,TRBJ2-3,CASSLGAWQGLTDTQYF,TGTGCCAGCAGCTTAGGGGCATGGCAGGGCCTCACAGATACGCAGTATTTT
TRBD1,few,TRBV28,TRBJ1-1,CASSFPVGTGGITEAFF,TGTGCCAGCAGTTTTCCGGTAGGGACAGGGGGCATCACTGAAGCTTTCTTT
.,.,TRBV28,TRBJ2-7,CASRGGTGSGNEQYF,TGTGCCAGCAGAGGCGGAACAGGGTCGGGGAACGAGCAGTACTTC
TRBD2,few,TRBV9,TRBJ2-7,CASSVGTSTEQYF,TGTGCCAGCAGCGTAGGGACTAGCACGGAGCAGTACTTC